This entry lists 6 T cell receptor beta chains sequenced from one sample in a study of T cells in Graves' hyperthyroidism and ophthalmopathy. What was amplified from RNA transcripts were TCR beta CDR3 regions. The study used the HTBI primer set for a first-round RT-PCR of the TCR CDR3. In TCRdb, the multiplex PCR reads were re-called with MiXCR into one record per CDR3 protein. The data contain under 650,000 distinct CDR3 sequences, 16% of them singletons. Sequencing used blood. The receptors stem from a woman in her thirties with Graves' hyperthyroidism.

This clonotype was seen repeatedly, ten times or more. This chain joins TRBV13 and TRBJ2-3; 13 bases fit TRBD2. Germline-derived CDR1 and CDR2 are PRHDT and FYEKMQ (reference sequence). Trimming cost V 6 bases and J 11 bases; bases outside gene matches: 11. The CDR3 covers 15 residues. CDR3 DNA sequence: TGTGCCAGCAGAAACCAGGGACTAGCGGGACAGGTGCAGTATTTT. Its protein product is CASRNQGLAGQVQYF.

The V gene is TRBV7-9, the J gene TRBJ2-7, with D possibly matching TRBD1 (6 bases). V was trimmed by 6 bases and J by 5 bases, leaving 17 bases between them. Looked up from germline, CDR1 is SEHNR and CDR2 is FQNEAQ (reference sequence). The CDR3 contains 14 residues. The CDR3 spells CASSSGRGADEQYF. The CDR3 DNA reads as TGTGCCAGCAGTTCGGGCAGGGGAGCTGACGAGCAGTACTTC.

The V call is TRBV7-6, the J call TRBJ2-5; TRBD2 matches at 9 bases. CDR1 and CDR2 (germline): SGHVS, FNYEAQ. Trimming removed 6 bases from V and 2 bases from J; junction bases left unmatched: 7. CDR3 size: 15 residues. The CDR3 loop reads CASRFSGSSQETQYF. Here the CDR3 DNA reads TGTGCCAGCAGATTTAGCGGGAGTAGTCAAGAGACCCAGTACTTC.

In this sample, this clonotype turned up many times. The chain combines TRBV29-1 with TRBJ2-5, with D tentatively TRBD2 (6 bases). From germline, CDR1 is SQVTM and CDR2 ANQGSEA. The V gene lost 4 bases and the J gene lost 2 bases, with 11 bases spanning the gap. The CDR3 spans 13 residues. The CDR3 spells CSVGLAVQETQYF. CDR3 nucleotides: TGCAGCGTTGGTTTAGCGGTTCAAGAGACCCAGTACTTC.

The V call is TRBV4-1, the J call TRBJ2-7; 10 bases fit TRBD1. Germline V gene sequence: CDR1 MGHRA, CDR2 YSYEKL. V was pared by 1 base and J by 7 bases, with 7 bases of the junction left unmatched. The CDR3 loop spans 15 amino acids. The CDR3 loop reads CASSQVRQGAGEQYF. Written as DNA, the CDR3 is TGCGCCAGCAGCCAAGTAAGACAGGGGGCTGGAGAGCAGTACTTC.

The sample holds many counts of this clonotype. The chain is built from TRBV11-2 and TRBJ1-3; D unclear. CDR3 length: 12 amino acids. Trimming removed 3 bases at V and 7 bases at J, with 7 bases between. The germline gives CDR1 SGHAT, CDR2 FQNNGV. The CDR3 DNA reads TGTGCCAGCAGCTTCCCCGGGAACACCATATATTTT. It encodes CASSFPGNTIYF.